The present entry profiles one T cell receptor (beta chain) with its context. Its target is not known. The V end lost 1 base, the J end lost 3 bases, and 13 bases lay between the germline ends. The CDR3 has 16 residues. Germline loops: CDR1 LNHDA, CDR2 SQIVND (reference sequence). The data originate from a study of vaccination effects on CD4 cells after COVID-19. Study results and caveats: The study dataset contains few convalescent patients and includes no early post-infection timepoints. Substantial clonal contraction characterized both infection- and vaccine-induced clones late after vaccination.

Sequencing was performed with immunoSEQ multiplex PCR; in TCRdb, only in-frame clones are kept and a portion is missing. Among tens of thousands of clones listed, around 85% were seen once. Antigen-specific CD4+ T cells were first expanded with viral peptide pools by the ViraFEST assay and only then sequenced. CD4+ T cells were isolated after nine to ten days of culture. This chain links TRBV19 with TRBJ2-4; D perhaps matches TRBD2 (5 bases). This clonotype was sampled from a human donor who received a COVID-19 vaccine. The source was CD4+ T cells from PBMCs cultured with HCoV-229E spike peptides, collected before COVID-19 vaccination. This CDR3 is CASSIARGRVKNIQYF. The CDR3 region has the DNA TGTGCCAGTAGTATAGCTCGGGGTAGGGTCAAAAACATTCAGTACTTC.